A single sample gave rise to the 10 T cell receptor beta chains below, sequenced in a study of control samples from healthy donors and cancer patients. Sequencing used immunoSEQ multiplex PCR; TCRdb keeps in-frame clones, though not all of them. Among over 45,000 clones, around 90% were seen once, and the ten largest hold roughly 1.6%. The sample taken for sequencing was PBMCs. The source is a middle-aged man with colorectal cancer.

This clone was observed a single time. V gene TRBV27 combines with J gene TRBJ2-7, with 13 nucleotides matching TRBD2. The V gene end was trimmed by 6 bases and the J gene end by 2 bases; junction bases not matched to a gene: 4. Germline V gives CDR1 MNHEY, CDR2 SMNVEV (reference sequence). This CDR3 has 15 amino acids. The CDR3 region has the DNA TGTGCCAGCAGGGGACTAGCGGGATTAACCTACGAGCAGTACTTC. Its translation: CASRGLAGLTYEQYF.

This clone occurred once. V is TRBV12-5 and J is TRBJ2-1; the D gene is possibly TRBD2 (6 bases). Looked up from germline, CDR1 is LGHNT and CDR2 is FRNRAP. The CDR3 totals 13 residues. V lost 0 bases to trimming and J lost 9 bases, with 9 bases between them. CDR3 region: CASGLVLGGEQFF. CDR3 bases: TGTGCTAGTGGTTTGGTACTGGGGGGTGAGCAGTTCTTC.

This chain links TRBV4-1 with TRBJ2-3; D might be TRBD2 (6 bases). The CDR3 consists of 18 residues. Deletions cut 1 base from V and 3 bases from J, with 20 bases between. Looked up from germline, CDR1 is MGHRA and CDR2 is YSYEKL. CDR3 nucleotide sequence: TGCGCCAGCAGCCAAGCCTACAGGTACGAGGAGGGGACAGATACGCAGTATTTT. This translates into CASSQAYRYEEGTDTQYF.

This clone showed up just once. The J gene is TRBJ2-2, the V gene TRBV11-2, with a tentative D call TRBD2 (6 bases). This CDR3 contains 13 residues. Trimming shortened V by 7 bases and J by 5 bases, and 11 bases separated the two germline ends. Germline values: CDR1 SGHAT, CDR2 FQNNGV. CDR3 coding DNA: TGTGCCAGCAAACGCGCGGGGACCGGGGAGCTGTTTTTT. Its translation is CASKRAGTGELFF.

CDR3 nucleotide sequence: TGTGCCAGCAGTTACTCCCATCGAGGGAACTATGGCTACACCTTC. Its protein is CASSYSHRGNYGYTF. The V gene is TRBV6-5, the J gene TRBJ1-2; no firm D call. Germline loops: CDR1 MNHEY, CDR2 SVGAGI. CDR3 length: 15 amino acids. Trimming removed 0 bases at V and 2 bases at J, with 10 bases between.

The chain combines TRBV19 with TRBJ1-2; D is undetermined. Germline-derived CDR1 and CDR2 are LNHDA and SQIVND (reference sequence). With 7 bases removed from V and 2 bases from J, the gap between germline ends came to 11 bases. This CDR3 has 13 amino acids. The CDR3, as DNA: TGTGCCAGTATGGGCAGCAACAACTATGGCTACACCTTC. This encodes CASMGSNNYGYTF.

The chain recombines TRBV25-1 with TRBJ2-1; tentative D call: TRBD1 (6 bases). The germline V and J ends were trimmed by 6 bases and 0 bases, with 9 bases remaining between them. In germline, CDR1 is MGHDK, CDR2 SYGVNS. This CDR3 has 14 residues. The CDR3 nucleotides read TGTGCCAGCAGAGGGGGATACTCCTACAATGAGCAGTTCTTC. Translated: CASRGGYSYNEQFF. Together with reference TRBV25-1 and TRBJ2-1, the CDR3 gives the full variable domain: EADIYQTPRYLVIGTGKKITLECSQTMGHDKMYWYQQDPGMELHLIHYSYGVNSTEKGDLSSESTVSRIRTEHFPLTLESARPSHTSQYLCASRGGYSYNEQFFGPGTRLTVL.

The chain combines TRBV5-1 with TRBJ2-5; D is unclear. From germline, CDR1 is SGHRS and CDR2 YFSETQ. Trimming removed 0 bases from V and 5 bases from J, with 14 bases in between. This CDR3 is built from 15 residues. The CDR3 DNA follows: TGCGCCAGCAGCTTGGAACTTTCCAGATGGGAGACCCAGTACTTC. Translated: CASSLELSRWETQYF. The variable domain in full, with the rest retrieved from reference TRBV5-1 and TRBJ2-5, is KAGVTQTPRYLIKTRGQQVTLSCSPISGHRSVSWYQQTPGQGLQFLFEYFSETQRNKGNFPGRFSGRQFSNSRSEMNVSTLELGDSALYLCASSLELSRWETQYFGPGTRLLVL.

CDR3 protein: CATSEASGSVGEQFF. The CDR3 coding sequence is TGTGCCACCAGTGAGGCTAGCGGGAGTGTTGGTGAGCAGTTCTTC. The chain joins TRBV24-1 to TRBJ2-1; 10 bases are shared with TRBD2. Per the germline V gene, CDR1 is KGHDR and CDR2 is SFDVKD. The CDR3 contains 15 residues. V was pared by 4 bases and J by 9 bases, with 8 bases of the junction left unmatched.

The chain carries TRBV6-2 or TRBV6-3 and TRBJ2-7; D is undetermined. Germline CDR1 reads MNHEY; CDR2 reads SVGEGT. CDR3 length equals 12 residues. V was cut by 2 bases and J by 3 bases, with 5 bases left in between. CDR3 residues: CASSYKIYEQYF. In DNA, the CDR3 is TGTGCCAGCAGTTACAAGATCTACGAGCAGTACTTC.